This entry lists 2 T cell receptor beta chains sequenced from one sample in a study of radiation and T cells in renal cell carcinoma. The method was immunoSEQ multiplex PCR; TCRdb's version includes in-frame clones alone and lacks a portion of them. The data hold 45,000 to 55,000 clones, with 75% to 85% observed a single time. Time point: blood 2 weeks post-SBRT. Treatment noted: 15 Gy SBRT to primary tumor, nephrectomy 4 weeks later. This specimen consisted of blood, obtained from a patient whose treatment included radiotherapy and nephrectomy. All receptors derive from a woman in her seventies with renal cell carcinoma.

V usage is TRBV19 and J usage is TRBJ2-5; 8 nucleotides align to TRBD1. This CDR3 contains 14 residues. The germline gives CDR1 LNHDA, CDR2 SQIVND (reference sequence). Losses at the gene ends were 3 bases for V and 5 bases for J; bases not matched to a gene: 5. The CDR3 protein is CASSIPGGLETQYF. In DNA, the CDR3 is TGTGCCAGTAGTATTCCAGGGGGCTTGGAGACCCAGTACTTC.

This clone was observed a handful of times. The chain uses TRBV19 and TRBJ1-3; D might be TRBD1 (5 bases). The CDR3 extends over 13 amino acids. Per germline, CDR1 LNHDA and CDR2 SQIVND (reference sequence). Between the trimmed V and J ends, which lost 9 bases and 0 bases, there was a span of 9 bases. The CDR3 sequence: CASLGGSGNTIYF. The CDR3 DNA reads as TGTGCCAGCCTCGGGGGCTCTGGAAACACCATATATTTT.